This TCR beta chain appears in the sequencing data of a study of shared clonotypes between healthy human individuals. Profiled with immunoSEQ multiplex PCR; TCRdb holds only in-frame clones, not every one. The sample records roughly 700,000 clones, around 91% being singletons. Germline trimming cut 0 bases from V and 6 bases from J; bases unmatched to any gene: 6. This CDR3 has 16 residues. Looked up from germline, CDR1 is ENHRY and CDR2 is SYGVKD. The sequenced material came from memory CD8+ T cells from PBMCs. Sample subset: CD45RO+ cells pooled with CCR7-negative TemRA cells. The sequence was collected from a man younger than 35 in good health. Some clones in this sample may be carry-over from other donors' samples. V usage is TRBV10-3 and J usage is TRBJ2-3; TRBD2 aligns across 10 bases. CDR3 residues: CAISESLAGVTDTQYF. The CDR3 nucleotides read TGTGCCATCAGTGAGTCCCTAGCGGGAGTTACGGATACGCAGTATTTT.